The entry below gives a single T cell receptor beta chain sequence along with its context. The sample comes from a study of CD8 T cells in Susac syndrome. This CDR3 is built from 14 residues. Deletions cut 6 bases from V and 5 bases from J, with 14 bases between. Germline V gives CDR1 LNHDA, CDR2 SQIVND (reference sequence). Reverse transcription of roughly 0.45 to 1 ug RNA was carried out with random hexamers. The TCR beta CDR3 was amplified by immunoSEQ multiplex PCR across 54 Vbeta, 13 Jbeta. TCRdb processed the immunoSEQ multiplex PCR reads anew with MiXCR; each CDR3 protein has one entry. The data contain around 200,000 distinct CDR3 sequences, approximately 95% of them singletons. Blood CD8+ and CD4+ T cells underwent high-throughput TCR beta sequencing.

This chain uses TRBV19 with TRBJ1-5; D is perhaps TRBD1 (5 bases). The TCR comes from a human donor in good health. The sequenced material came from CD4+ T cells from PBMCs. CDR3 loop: CASRMWDGDQPQHF. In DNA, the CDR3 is TGTGCCAGTAGGATGTGGGACGGCGATCAGCCCCAGCATTTT.